This T cell receptor (beta chain) was found in a study of T-cell reconstitution after alpha-beta-depleted transplantation in children (dated by TCRdb to the mid-2010s). Context from the whole study: Using TCR repertoire profiling, the study followed T-cell immune reconstitution in a quantitative way in children after TCRalphabeta/CD19-depleted allogeneic hematopoietic cell transplantation.

CDR1 and CDR2 are drawn from the germline V gene: MDHEN, SYDVKM. V and J are trimmed by 3 bases and 7 bases, and the gene matches miss 10 bases of the junction. The CDR3, from cysteine to phenylalanine, totals 15 residues. Only CDR3 DNA remains: 45 bases, in frame from the first base. In this sample, this clonotype turned up a few times. What antigen it recognizes has not been identified. No much larger clone exists at a distance of one base, and base qualities are not known. Preparation of the library involved PCR. Sequenced using an Illumina HiSeq 2500. TCR library preparation used molecular barcoding, with unique molecular identifiers applied to normalize quantification of the TCRbeta repertoire. TCRdb reanalyzed the raw reads on its own, using fastp at Q25 for trimming and MiXCR for clone calling, and kept in-frame beta chains. Rows with a matching CDR3 protein are joined into one entry that keeps the most common DNA and genes. In all, the sample holds about 500,000 distinct CDR3 sequences, and about 30% of those were seen once. 2% to 3% of the sample is in the top ten clones.

The receptor was derived from a human donor who donated a stem cell graft to a child with aplastic anemia. The starting material was PBMCs from the stem cell graft donor, obtained from the stem cell graft. The sequence links TRBV28 to TRBJ2-7; 9 middle bases align to TRBD2. The DNA reads TGTGCCAGCAGTTTGTGGCGGGAGGGTGGCCAGGAGCAGTACTTC. Translated, this gives CASSLWREGGQEQYF. Where the CDR3 stops, the reference TRBV28 and TRBJ2-7 genes take over; the full variable domain is DVKVTQSSRYLVKRTGEKVFLECVQDMDHENMFWYRQDPGLGLRLIYFSYDVKMKEKGDIPEGYSVSREKKERFSLILESASTNQTSMYLCASSLWREGGQEQYFGPGTRLTVT.